Listed here are 27 T cell receptor beta chains from one sample, sequenced in a study of T-cell reconstitution after alpha-beta-depleted transplantation in children. Molecular barcoding with unique molecular identifiers was used for the TCRbeta library. TCRdb used MiXCR to reprocess the PCR reads, holding one entry per CDR3 protein. The sample lists 180,000 or so distinct CDR3 sequences, 6.3% seen once, with 4.5% in the top ten. The starting material was PBMCs, obtained before TCRalphabeta/CD19-depleted stem cell transplant. These receptors all come from a girl under two years old with combined immunodeficiency, due to receive a stem cell transplant.

The J gene is TRBJ2-1, the V gene TRBV1. TRBV1 is deemed a pseudogene. The CDR3 length is 14 residues. CDR3 DNA sequence: TGCACCAGCAGCCAAGCTCCTAGGTTGAATGAGCAGTTCTTC. It translates to CTSSQAPRLNEQFF.

This clonotype was found many times. The rearrangement uses TRBV6-2 or TRBV6-3 and TRBJ2-1; 7 bases are shared with TRBD2. V shed 11 bases, J shed 0 bases, and the junction held 16 bases outside the gene matches. The V gene's germline CDR1 is MNHEY and CDR2 SVGEGT. The CDR3 runs 17 residues. Here the CDR3 DNA reads TGTGCCTCCTCTTTCCCGGGACTACTAATCTCCTACAATGAGCAGTTCTTC. Encoded protein: CASSFPGLLISYNEQFF.

This clonotype showed up many times. The chain has TRBV28 and TRBJ2-3, with no clear D. The CDR3 extends over 12 amino acids. The germline CDR1 and CDR2 sequences are MDHEN and SYDVKM. Trimming left V 6 bases short and J 0 bases short, with 4 bases between. As DNA, the CDR3 is TGTGCCAGCAGCTTGAGCACAGATACGCAGTATTTT. It yields the protein CASSLSTDTQYF.

This clonotype has a count of ten or more. This chain joins TRBV6-2 or TRBV6-3 and TRBJ2-7, with TRBD1 identical over 7 bases. The CDR3 consists of 14 residues. Germline CDR1 reads MNHEY; CDR2 reads SVGEGT. V lost 2 bases and J lost 2; bases outside the gene matches: 3. CDR3 sequence: CASSYGTDPYEQYF. Here the CDR3 DNA reads TGTGCCAGCAGTTACGGGACAGATCCCTACGAGCAGTACTTC.

This clonotype was seen at least ten times. The chain employs TRBV12-3 or TRBV12-4 and TRBJ1-2; 7 nucleotides match TRBD1. V dropped 5 bases and J dropped 5; count of bases not matched to a gene: 8. The CDR3 contains 14 residues. CDR3 amino acids: CASSPTDRAYGYTF. The DNA of the CDR3 is TGTGCCAGCAGTCCTACAGACAGGGCTTATGGCTACACCTTC.

The V call is TRBV30, the J call TRBJ2-1, with 7 bases that match TRBD1. Germline CDR1 is GTSNPN and CDR2 is SVGIG (reference sequence). This CDR3 region has 17 residues. V lost 4 bases, J lost 3 bases, and 15 bases stayed unmatched. This CDR3 reads CAWIGGLSRQGYNEQFF. CDR3 DNA sequence: TGTGCCTGGATAGGGGGCCTGTCCCGACAGGGCTACAATGAGCAGTTCTTC.

The gene calls are TRBV12-3 or TRBV12-4 and TRBJ2-7; 7 nucleotides match TRBD2. The CDR3 has 14 residues. V shed 6 bases, J shed 0 bases, and the junction held 5 bases outside the gene matches. The CDR3 region has the DNA TGTGCCAGCAGCGTCGGGGGGAACTCCTACGAGCAGTACTTC. This gives the protein CASSVGGNSYEQYF.

This clonotype was recorded at least ten times. J is TRBJ2-2 and V is TRBV4-2, with TRBD1 matching 7 bases. J lost 6 bases, V lost 3 bases, and 13 bases had no gene match. The CDR3 consists of 17 residues. Germline V gene lookup returns CDR1 LGHNA and CDR2 YNFKEQ. The DNA of the CDR3 is TGTGCCAGCAGCCATCCCCCGAGACAGGGCCTTCCCGGGGAGCTGTTTTTT. It specifies CASSHPPRQGLPGELFF.

The V gene is TRBV24-1, the J gene TRBJ1-2, with D hard to call. Trimming shortened V by 4 bases and J by 2 bases, and 16 bases separated the two germline ends. This CDR3 has 16 residues. The V gene's germline CDR1 is KGHDR and CDR2 SFDVKD. The CDR3 nucleotides read TGTGCCACCAGTGAACGTAAATTGGGAGGAAACTATGGCTACACCTTC. It codes for CATSERKLGGNYGYTF.

This clonotype was detected a few times. The chain is built from TRBV20-1 and TRBJ1-6, with TRBD1 identical over 10 bases. V lost 1 base and J lost 0; bases outside the gene matches: 9. There are 19 residues in the CDR3. Germline V gene lookup returns CDR1 DFQATT and CDR2 SNEGSKA (reference sequence). The CDR3 nucleotides are TGCAGTGCTAGAGTGTTTTCGGGACAGGGGACCTCCTATAATTCACCCCTCCACTTT. Translation: CSARVFSGQGTSYNSPLHF.

This clonotype has at least ten counts. The V gene is TRBV10-3, the J gene TRBJ2-3; TRBD2 aligns across 10 bases. Germline CDR1 is ENHRY and CDR2 is SYGVKD. CDR3 size: 13 residues. Trimming at V came to 0 bases and at J to 14 bases, leaving 5 bases not matched to a gene. The CDR3 loop is CAISESASGSWYF. CDR3 coding DNA: TGTGCCATCAGTGAGTCGGCTAGCGGGAGTTGGTATTTT.

This clonotype has a count of ten or more. This chain uses TRBV7-3 with TRBJ2-2; TRBD2 aligns across 7 bases. Germline CDR1 SGHTA, CDR2 FQGTGA. V shed 3 bases, J shed 5 bases, and the junction held 6 bases outside the gene matches. This CDR3 has 15 amino acids. As DNA, the CDR3 is TGTGCCAGCAGCTTTGGCGGGAGCGGGACCGGGGAGCTGTTTTTT. Its translation: CASSFGGSGTGELFF.

This clonotype was seen repeatedly, ten times or more. This chain links TRBV5-4 with TRBJ2-7; 8 positions agree with TRBD1. Germline V gene data show CDR1 as SGHNT and CDR2 as YYREEE (reference sequence). This CDR3 is 14 amino acids long. V lost 4 bases to trimming and J lost 6 bases; unmatched junction nucleotides: 9. The CDR3 loop is CASSPPDRDTEQYF. The CDR3 DNA reads TGTGCCAGCAGCCCGCCGGACAGGGACACCGAGCAGTACTTC.

This clonotype was recorded many times. The V and J genes are TRBV4-2 and TRBJ2-5, with D hard to call. Germline values: CDR1 LGHNA, CDR2 YNFKEQ. With 1 base removed from V and 3 bases from J, the gap between germline ends came to 12 bases. CDR3 length equals 15 residues. DNA of the CDR3: TGTGCCAGCAGCCAAGGCAGACTCTGGGAAGAGACCCAGTACTTC. Translating gives CASSQGRLWEETQYF.

This clonotype was counted at least ten times. The chain is built from TRBV6-5 and TRBJ1-4; D not resolved. Trimming removed 5 bases from V and 6 bases from J, with 10 bases in between. From germline, CDR1 is MNHEY and CDR2 SVGAGI. This CDR3 has 13 amino acids. CDR3 coding DNA: TGTGCCAGCAGTCCCGGGTCCCATGAAAAACTGTTTTTT. Translated: CASSPGSHEKLFF.

This clonotype was picked up many times. This rearrangement joins TRBV6-2 or TRBV6-3 to TRBJ1-5; D is ambiguous. Trimming shortened V by 5 bases and J by 3 bases, and 11 bases separated the two germline ends. This CDR3 has 14 residues. The germline V gene encodes CDR1 MNHEY and CDR2 SVGEGT. The CDR3 loop is CASSTRHTNQPQHF. The DNA of the CDR3 is TGTGCCAGCAGTACCCGACATACCAATCAGCCCCAGCATTTT.

A note on this clonotype: This could be a read error, since a much larger clone is one nucleotide away. The chain combines TRBV4-3 with TRBJ1-1; D is possibly TRBD1 (5 bases). CDR3 length equals 14 residues. The germline V gene has CDR1 LGHNA and CDR2 YSLEER. The CDR3 DNA follows: TGCGCCAGCAGCCAAGATAAGGGGAACACTGAATCTTTCTTT. Protein product: CASSQDKGNTESFF.

This clonotype was counted ten times or more. V and J are TRBV5-5 and TRBJ2-6, with D perhaps TRBD1 (6 bases). V dropped 6 bases and J dropped 8 bases, with 15 bases sitting between them. This CDR3 region has 14 residues. Germline V gene data show CDR1 as SGHKS and CDR2 as YYEKEE (reference sequence). The CDR3 spells CASKQGFGSNVLTF. The CDR3 region has the DNA TGTGCCAGCAAGCAGGGGTTTGGTTCCAACGTCCTGACTTTC.

This clonotype was detected many times. The chain combines TRBV25-1 with TRBJ2-1; 7 positions agree with TRBD1. V was clipped by 6 bases and J by 4 bases; unmatched bases: 9. CDR1 MGHDK and CDR2 SYGVNS come from the germline V gene. There are 15 residues in the CDR3. CDR3 coding DNA: TGTGCCAGCAGACTAAGGGGGCCTGGTTACAATGAGCAGTTCTTC. Its protein product is CASRLRGPGYNEQFF.

This clonotype was counted many times. The chain recombines TRBV7-2 with TRBJ2-3; 9 nucleotides align to TRBD2. There are 16 residues in the CDR3. Per the germline V gene, CDR1 is SGHTA and CDR2 is FQGNSA. Trimming at V came to 4 bases and at J to 1 base, leaving 6 bases not matched to a gene. The CDR3 spells CASSSVAGAGTDTQYF. DNA of the CDR3: TGTGCCAGCAGCTCGGTAGCGGGGGCCGGCACAGATACGCAGTATTTT.

This clonotype has a count of ten or more. This chain connects TRBV29-1 to TRBJ1-1, with D hard to call. The germline gives CDR1 SQVTM, CDR2 ANQGSEA. The V end was cut by 4 bases, the J end by 0 bases, with 9 bases between. The CDR3 loop spans 13 amino acids. The CDR3 coding sequence is TGCAGCGTTGTGAGGGTCATGAACACTGAAGCTTTCTTT. As protein: CSVVRVMNTEAFF.

This clonotype was picked up many times. The CDR3 sequence is CASSLSSGGLSSYNEQFF. The CDR3 DNA reads TGCGCCAGCAGCTTGTCTAGCGGGGGCCTTAGCTCCTACAATGAGCAGTTCTTC. The gene calls are TRBV5-1 and TRBJ2-1; 10 bases map to TRBD2. The ends lost 1 base at V and 0 bases at J; junction bases unmatched: 7. The CDR3 contains 18 residues. In germline, CDR1 is SGHRS, CDR2 YFSETQ.

The chain couples TRBV7-2 to TRBJ2-5; a possible D gene is TRBD2 (5 bases). Trimming removed 7 bases at V and 4 bases at J, with 22 bases between. The germline V gene encodes CDR1 SGHTA and CDR2 FQGNSA. There are 16 residues in the CDR3. CDR3 protein: CASTQSEVWRGETQYF. The DNA for the CDR3 is TGTGCCAGCACCCAGTCGGAGGTATGGAGAGGAGAGACCCAGTACTTC.

This clonotype was found many times. The CDR3, as DNA: TGCAGTGCTAGAGATAGGGGTGCTGGTACAGATACGCAGTATTTT. It codes for CSARDRGAGTDTQYF. The chain is built from TRBV20-1 and TRBJ2-3, with TRBD1 as a possible D gene (5 bases). Trimming stripped 0 bases from V and 3 bases from J, with 13 bases between. This CDR3 is 15 amino acids long. The V gene's germline CDR1 is DFQATT and CDR2 SNEGSKA (reference sequence).

For this clonotype: Possible read error: a much larger clone is one base away. This is likely a read error, given that the CDR3 carries no conserved phenylalanine or tryptophan at its end. This chain links TRBV10-3 with TRBJ1-5; the D gene is possibly TRBD1 (5 bases). CDR3 size: 13 residues. Germline CDR1 reads ENHRY; CDR2 reads SYGVKD. Trimming stripped 6 bases from V and 3 bases from J, with 9 bases between. The CDR3 sequence: CAIRDIDNQPQHY. DNA for the CDR3: TGTGCCATCAGGGACATAGACAATCAGCCCCAGCATTAT.

This clonotype has a count of ten or more. This chain links TRBV9 with TRBJ1-5; a possible D gene is TRBD1 (6 bases). The CDR3 totals 12 residues. Trimming left V 5 bases short and J 7 bases short, with 10 bases between. The germline V gene has CDR1 SGDLS and CDR2 YYNGEE. The CDR3, as DNA: TGTGCCAGCAGTACAGGGATGCAGCCCCAGCATTTT. It translates to CASSTGMQPQHF.

This clonotype appeared many times. The chain is built from TRBV7-9 and TRBJ2-7; TRBD1 agrees at 8 bases. This CDR3 comprises 17 residues. Germline values: CDR1 SEHNR, CDR2 FQNEAQ (reference sequence). Trimming at V came to 4 bases and at J to 2 bases, leaving 13 bases not matched to a gene. DNA for the CDR3: TGTGCCAGCAGCTACGGGACAGGCCCACTTTTAACCTACGAGCAGTACTTC. This sequence encodes CASSYGTGPLLTYEQYF. Together with reference TRBV7-9 and TRBJ2-7, the CDR3 gives the full variable domain: DTGVSQNPRHKITKRGQNVTFRCDPISEHNRLYWYRQTLGQGPEFLTYFQNEAQLEKSRLLSDRFSAERPKGSFSTLEIQRTEQGDSAMYLCASSYGTGPLLTYEQYFGPGTRLTVT.